A selection of T cell receptor beta chains follows, all from one sample in a study of blood T cells in healthy people across ages. TCRdb used MiXCR to reprocess the 5' RACE reads, holding one entry per CDR3 protein. The data hold around 1,800,000 distinct CDR3 sequences, with 39% observed a single time. Material: blood. These receptors all come from a human donor in good health. The CDR3 runs from the conserved cysteine through the conserved F or W. A D gene is named only where the DNA matches it firmly. Rows may omit the clone size; those that give it use once, few, many or a size class.

15,TRBV12-3/TRBV12-4,TRBJ1-5,-,-,CASSPGAGIHQPQHF,TGTGCCAGCAGTCCCGGGGCAGGGATACATCAGCCCCAGCATTTT
15,TRBV20-1,TRBJ1-2,-,-,CSARDRIRGTYGYTF,TGCAGTGCTAGAGATCGCATCAGGGGTACCTATGGCTACACCTTC
15,TRBV4-1,TRBJ2-4,-,few,CASRLYGLAKNIQYF,TGCGCCAGCAGGCTGTACGGTCTAGCCAAAAACATTCAGTACTTC
14,TRBV5-1,TRBJ1-3,-,-,CASSLEVTGNTIYF,TGCGCCAGCAGCTTGGAGGTCACTGGAAACACCATATATTTT
15,TRBV6-6,TRBJ1-2,TRBD1,-,CASSLRQGIGYGYTF,TGTGCCAGCAGTCTGAGACAGGGAATCGGCTATGGCTACACCTTC
17,TRBV12-5,TRBJ2-5,TRBD2,few,CASGSTLAGGNEETQYF,TGTGCTAGTGGTTCAACCTTAGCGGGGGGAAACGAAGAGACCCAGTACTTC
18,TRBV20-1,TRBJ1-2,-,few,CSARGVQQKTGANYGYTF,TGCAGTGCTCGTGGGGTCCAGCAAAAGACAGGAGCTAACTATGGCTACACCTTC
15,TRBV15,TRBJ1-5,-,-,CATSRVGLRNQPQHF,TGTGCCACCAGCAGAGTGGGTCTCAGGAATCAGCCCCAGCATTTT
16,TRBV20-1,TRBJ1-5,-,-,CSARDLGGRSNQPQHF,TGCAGTGCTAGAGATTTGGGGGGCAGGAGCAATCAGCCCCAGCATTTT
15,TRBV28,TRBJ1-5,TRBD1,few,CASSPGGQGRQPQHF,TGTGCCAGCAGTCCGGGGGGACAGGGACGACAGCCCCAGCATTTT
17,TRBV20-1,TRBJ2-5,TRBD2,-,CSARDRGLAGHQETQYF,TGCAGTGCTAGAGATCGAGGACTAGCGGGACACCAAGAGACCCAGTACTTC
16,TRBV18,TRBJ1-4,-,few,CASSPGQLATNEKLFF,TGTGCCAGCTCCCCTGGGCAGCTTGCAACTAATGAAAAACTGTTTTTT
15,TRBV7-9,TRBJ2-3,TRBD1,few,CASSFPGGNPDTQYF,TGTGCCAGCAGCTTTCCAGGGGGTAATCCAGATACGCAGTATTTT
14,TRBV7-2,TRBJ1-2,-,few,CASSTGGPVSGYTF,TGTGCCAGCAGTACTGGGGGACCCGTCTCTGGCTACACCTTC
15,TRBV6-5,TRBJ1-2,-,few,CASSYASDAPYGYTF,TGTGCCAGCAGTTACGCTTCGGATGCCCCCTATGGCTACACCTTC
15,TRBV10-3,TRBJ2-4,TRBD1,-,CAISEGQAALYERYF,TGTGCCATCAGCGAAGGACAGGCGGCCCTCTACGAGCGGTACTTC
16,TRBV6-5,TRBJ2-3,-,-,CASSYAYLLSTDTQYF,TGTGCCAGCAGTTATGCTTACTTGCTAAGCACAGATACGCAGTATTTT
13,TRBV3-1,TRBJ2-7,TRBD2,few,CASGGSGAYEQYF,TGTGCTTCGGGAGGTAGCGGGGCTTACGAGCAGTACTTC
14,TRBV2,TRBJ2-3,-,-,CAIVPGRGTDTQYF,TGTGCCATCGTCCCGGGCAGGGGTACAGATACGCAGTATTTT
17,TRBV20-1,TRBJ1-2,TRBD1,few,CSASWPGTGAPRYGYTF,TGCAGTGCCAGCTGGCCTGGGACAGGGGCCCCCCGGTATGGCTACACCTTC
17,TRBV4-2,TRBJ2-3,TRBD2,-,CASSQDPPSGGRDTQYF,TGTGCCAGCAGCCAAGATCCCCCTAGCGGGGGGCGGGATACGCAGTATTTT
16,TRBV5-5,TRBJ1-5,-,-,CASSLGSLGRNQPQHF,TGTGCCAGCAGCTTAGGCTCCTTGGGTCGCAATCAGCCCCAGCATTTT
18,TRBV2,TRBJ1-6,-,-,CASSGDGRSGSYNSPLHF,TGTGCCAGCAGTGGGGACGGAAGGTCAGGTTCCTATAATTCACCCCTCCACTTT
14,TRBV2,TRBJ2-7,-,-,CASRLSGGGHEQYF,TGTGCCAGCAGACTCTCTGGCGGGGGCCACGAGCAGTACTTC
16,TRBV12-3/TRBV12-4,TRBJ1-1,TRBD1,few,CASSSPGTGSGTEAFF,TGTGCCAGCAGTAGTCCCGGGACAGGGTCCGGCACTGAAGCTTTCTTT
15,TRBV7-9,TRBJ1-1,-,few,CASTRDGRMNTEAFF,TGTGCCAGCACCCGGGACGGGAGGATGAACACTGAAGCTTTCTTT
16,TRBV29-1,TRBJ2-3,TRBD1,-,CSAAGTGGFVTDTQYF,TGCAGCGCTGCTGGGACAGGGGGTTTTGTAACAGATACGCAGTATTTT
15,TRBV6-5,TRBJ2-1,-,few,CASSLRGAGSDEQFF,TGTGCCAGCAGTTTGAGGGGGGCCGGGAGCGATGAGCAGTTCTTC
13,TRBV7-9,TRBJ1-1,-,-,CASSIGQTREAFF,TGTGCCAGCAGCATCGGACAGACCCGAGAAGCTTTCTTT
13,TRBV7-2,TRBJ1-1,-,few,CASSLHDSTEAFF,TGTGCCAGCAGCTTACATGATAGCACTGAAGCTTTCTTT
13,TRBV20-1,TRBJ2-1,-,-,CSAKVSLYNEQFF,TGCAGTGCTAAAGTCAGCCTCTACAATGAGCAGTTCTTC
15,TRBV6-4,TRBJ2-1,TRBD1,few,CASSDRRQGDNEQFF,TGTGCCAGCAGTGATAGGAGACAGGGTGACAATGAGCAGTTCTTC
15,TRBV7-9,TRBJ2-1,-,few,CASILGGSSYNEQFF,TGTGCCAGCATCCTTGGGGGGAGCTCCTACAATGAGCAGTTCTTC
15,TRBV12-3/TRBV12-4,TRBJ2-3,-,few,CASSPHRYSTDTQYF,TGTGCCAGCAGCCCCCATCGGTACAGCACAGATACGCAGTATTTT
14,TRBV15,TRBJ2-7,-,-,CATSRAGQDYEQYF,TGTGCCACCAGCAGAGCGGGGCAGGACTACGAGCAGTACTTC
16,TRBV7-9,TRBJ1-4,-,-,CAIDLLRSGRPEKLFF,TGTGCCATCGATCTCCTACGGTCGGGGCGCCCAGAAAAACTGTTTTTT
14,TRBV20-1,TRBJ2-7,-,-,CSASPIYLTYEQYF,TGCAGTGCTAGCCCGATATATCTTACCTACGAGCAGTACTTC
13,TRBV7-2,TRBJ2-1,-,-,CASSLAYMDEQFF,TGTGCCAGCAGCTTAGCCTACATGGATGAGCAGTTCTTC
13,TRBV29-1,TRBJ2-1,TRBD2,few,CSVLSGGYNEQFF,TGCAGCGTCCTTAGCGGGGGCTACAATGAGCAGTTCTTC
13,TRBV9,TRBJ2-5,-,-,CASSVGTAGTQYF,TGTGCCAGCAGCGTAGGGACGGCAGGCACCCAGTACTTC
15,TRBV4-3,TRBJ1-2,TRBD1,-,CVSSHDFGTGGGYTF,TGCGTCAGCAGCCATGATTTCGGGACAGGGGGTGGCTACACCTTC
14,TRBV20-1,TRBJ2-1,-,few,CSASSAQSYNEQFF,TGCAGTGCTAGTTCCGCCCAGTCCTACAATGAGCAGTTCTTC